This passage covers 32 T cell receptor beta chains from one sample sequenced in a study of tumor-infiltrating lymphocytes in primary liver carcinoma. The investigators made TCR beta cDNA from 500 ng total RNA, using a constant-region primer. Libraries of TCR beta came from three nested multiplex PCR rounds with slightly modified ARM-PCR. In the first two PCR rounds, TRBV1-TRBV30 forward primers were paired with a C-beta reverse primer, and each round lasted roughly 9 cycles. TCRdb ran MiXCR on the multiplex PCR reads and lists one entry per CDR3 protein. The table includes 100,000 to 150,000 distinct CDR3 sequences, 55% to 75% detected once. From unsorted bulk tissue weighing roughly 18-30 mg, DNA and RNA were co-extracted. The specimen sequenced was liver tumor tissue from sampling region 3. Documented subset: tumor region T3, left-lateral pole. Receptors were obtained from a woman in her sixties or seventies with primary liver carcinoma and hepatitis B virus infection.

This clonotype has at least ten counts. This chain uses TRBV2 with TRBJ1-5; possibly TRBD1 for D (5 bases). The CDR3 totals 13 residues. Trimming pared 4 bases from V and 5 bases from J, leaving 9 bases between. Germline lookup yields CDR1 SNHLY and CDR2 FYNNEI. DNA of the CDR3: TGTGCCAGCAGTGCCGGGGGTTATCAGCCCCAGCATTTT. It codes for CASSAGGYQPQHF.

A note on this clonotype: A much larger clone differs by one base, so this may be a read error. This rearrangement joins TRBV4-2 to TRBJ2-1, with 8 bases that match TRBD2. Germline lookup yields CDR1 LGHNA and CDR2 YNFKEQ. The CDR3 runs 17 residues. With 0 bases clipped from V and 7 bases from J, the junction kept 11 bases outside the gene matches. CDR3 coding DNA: TGTGCCAGCAGCCAAGATGCGCGGGAGGTCCGGGTGAATGAGCAGTTCTTC. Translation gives CASSQDAREVRVNEQFF.

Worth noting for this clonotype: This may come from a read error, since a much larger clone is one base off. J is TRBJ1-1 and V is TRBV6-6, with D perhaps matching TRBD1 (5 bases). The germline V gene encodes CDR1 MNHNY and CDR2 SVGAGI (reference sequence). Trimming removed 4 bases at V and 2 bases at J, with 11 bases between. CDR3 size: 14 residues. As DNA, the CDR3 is TGTGCCAGCAGTTTTGACAGTGGAAACACTGAAGCTTTCTTT. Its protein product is CASSFDSGNTEAFF.

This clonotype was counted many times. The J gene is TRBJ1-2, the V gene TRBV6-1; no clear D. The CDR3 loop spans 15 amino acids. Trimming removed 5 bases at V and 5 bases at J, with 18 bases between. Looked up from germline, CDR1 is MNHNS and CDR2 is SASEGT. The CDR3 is CASSSRSGGNYGYTF. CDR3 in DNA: TGTGCCAGCAGTTCCCGATCGGGTGGGAATTATGGCTACACCTTC.

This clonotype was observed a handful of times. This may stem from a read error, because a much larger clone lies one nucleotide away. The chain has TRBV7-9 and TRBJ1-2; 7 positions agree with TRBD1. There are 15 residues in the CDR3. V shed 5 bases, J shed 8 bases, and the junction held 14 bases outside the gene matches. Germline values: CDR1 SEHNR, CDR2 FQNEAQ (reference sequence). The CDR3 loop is CASSPLMEGARGYTF. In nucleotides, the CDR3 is TGTGCCAGCAGCCCCCTCATGGAGGGGGCGCGGGGCTACACCTTC.

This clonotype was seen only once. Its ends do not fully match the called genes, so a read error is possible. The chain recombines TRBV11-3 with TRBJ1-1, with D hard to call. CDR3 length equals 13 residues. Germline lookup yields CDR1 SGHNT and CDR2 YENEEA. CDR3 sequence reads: CASRRSLATEASF. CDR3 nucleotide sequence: TGTGCCAGCAGGCGTTCACTGGCCACTGAGGCTTCCTTT.

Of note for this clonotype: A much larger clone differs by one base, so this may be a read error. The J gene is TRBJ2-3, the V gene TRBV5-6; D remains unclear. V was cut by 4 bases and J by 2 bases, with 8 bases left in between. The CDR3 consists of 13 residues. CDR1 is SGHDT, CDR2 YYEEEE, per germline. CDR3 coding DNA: TGTGCCAGCAGCATCCAGCTCACAGATACGCAGTATTTT. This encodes CASSIQLTDTQYF.

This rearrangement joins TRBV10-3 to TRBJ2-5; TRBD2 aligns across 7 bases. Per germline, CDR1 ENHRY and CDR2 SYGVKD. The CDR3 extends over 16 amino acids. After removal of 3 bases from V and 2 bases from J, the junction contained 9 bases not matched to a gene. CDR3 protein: CAISDPRAGLQETQYF. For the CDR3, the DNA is TGTGCCATCAGTGACCCTAGAGCGGGACTGCAAGAGACCCAGTACTTC.

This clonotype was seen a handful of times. For the CDR3, the DNA is TGTGCCAGCAGTCTCCCAAAGGTGAACACCATATATTTT. Its translation: CASSLPKVNTIYF. V usage is TRBV28 and J usage is TRBJ1-3, with D hard to call. Trimming removed 5 bases from V and 7 bases from J, with 12 bases in between. The CDR3 has 13 amino acids. Germline CDR1 is MDHEN and CDR2 is SYDVKM. Full variable domain (rest looked up from reference TRBV28 and TRBJ1-3): DVKVTQSSRYLVKRTGEKVFLECVQDMDHENMFWYRQDPGLGLRLIYFSYDVKMKEKGDIPEGYSVSREKKERFSLILESASTNQTSMYLCASSLPKVNTIYFGEGSWLTVV.

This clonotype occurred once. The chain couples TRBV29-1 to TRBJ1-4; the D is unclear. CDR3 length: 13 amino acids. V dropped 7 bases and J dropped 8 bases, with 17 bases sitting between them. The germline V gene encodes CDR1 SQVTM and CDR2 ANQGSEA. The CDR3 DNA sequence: TGCAGCGCTAACAAGGGAGTGGGAGAAAAACTGTTTTTT. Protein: CSANKGVGEKLFF. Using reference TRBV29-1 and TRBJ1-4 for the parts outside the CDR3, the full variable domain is SAVISQKPSRDICQRGTSLTIQCQVDSQVTMMFWYRQQPGQSLTLIATANQGSEATYESGFVIDKFPISRPNLTFSTLTVSNMSPEDSSIYLCSANKGVGEKLFFGSGTQLSVL.

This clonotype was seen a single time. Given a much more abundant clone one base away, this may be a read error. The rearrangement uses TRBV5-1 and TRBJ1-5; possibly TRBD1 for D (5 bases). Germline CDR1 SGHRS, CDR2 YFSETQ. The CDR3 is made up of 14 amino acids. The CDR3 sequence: CASSPGTAGQPRHF. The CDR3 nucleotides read TGCGCCAGCAGCCCGGGGACCGCGGGTCAGCCCCGGCATTTT. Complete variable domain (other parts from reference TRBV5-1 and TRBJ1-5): KAGVTQTPRYLIKTRGQQVTLSCSPISGHRSVSWYQQTPGQGLQFLFEYFSETQRNKGNFPGRFSGRQFSNSRSEMNVSTLELGDSALYLCASSPGTAGQPRHFGDGTRLSIL.

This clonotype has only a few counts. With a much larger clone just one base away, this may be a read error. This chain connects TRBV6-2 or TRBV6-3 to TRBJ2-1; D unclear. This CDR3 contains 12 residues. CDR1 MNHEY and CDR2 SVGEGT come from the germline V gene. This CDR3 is CASGYGRDEQFF. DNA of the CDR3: TGTGCCAGCGGTTACGGGCGAGATGAGCAGTTCTTC.

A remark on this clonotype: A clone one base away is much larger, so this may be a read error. CDR3 protein: CASSLKSGTSGGNEQFF. The CDR3 nucleotides are TGTGCCAGCAGCCTCAAGTCTGGGACTAGCGGGGGCAATGAGCAGTTCTTC. The rearrangement links TRBV4-2 to TRBJ2-1; 14 nucleotides line up with TRBD2. This CDR3 spans 17 amino acids. The germline gives CDR1 LGHNA, CDR2 YNFKEQ. The junction had 8 bases not matched to a gene; V was cut back by 4 bases and J by 6 bases.

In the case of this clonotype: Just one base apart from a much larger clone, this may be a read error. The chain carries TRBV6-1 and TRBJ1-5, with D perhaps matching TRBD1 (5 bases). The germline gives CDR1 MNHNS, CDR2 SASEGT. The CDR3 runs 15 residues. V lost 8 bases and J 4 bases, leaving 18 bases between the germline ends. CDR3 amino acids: CASRNEERGNQPQHF. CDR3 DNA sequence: TGTGCCAGCCGGAATGAGGAGAGGGGAAATCAGCCCCAGCATTTT.

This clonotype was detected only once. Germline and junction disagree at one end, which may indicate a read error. The CDR3 DNA is TGTGCCAGCAGCTTAGCGTCGGGGGCAGGCTACGGGCAGTATTTC. It is translated as CASSLASGAGYGQYF. This chain joins TRBV11-2 and TRBJ2-7; perhaps D is TRBD1 or TRBD2 (6 bases each). Germline V gives CDR1 SGHAT, CDR2 FQNNGV. This CDR3 region has 15 residues. Together with reference TRBV11-2 and TRBJ2-7, the CDR3 gives the full variable domain: EAGVAQSPRYKIIEKRQSVAFWCNPISGHATLYWYQQILGQGPKLLIQFQNNGVVDDSQLPKDRFSAERLKGVDSTLKIQPAKLEDSAVYLCASSLASGAGYGQYFGPGTRLTVT.

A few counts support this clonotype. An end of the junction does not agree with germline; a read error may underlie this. The CDR3 region is CTSMSVRTGVRVNEQFF. The CDR3 nucleotides are TGTACCAGTATGAGTGTTAGGACAGGAGTTCGGGTCAATGAGCAGTTCTTC. This chain uses TRBV6-1 with TRBJ2-1; 7 nucleotides agree with TRBD1. The CDR3 consists of 17 residues. The germline V gene has CDR1 MNHNS and CDR2 SASEGT.

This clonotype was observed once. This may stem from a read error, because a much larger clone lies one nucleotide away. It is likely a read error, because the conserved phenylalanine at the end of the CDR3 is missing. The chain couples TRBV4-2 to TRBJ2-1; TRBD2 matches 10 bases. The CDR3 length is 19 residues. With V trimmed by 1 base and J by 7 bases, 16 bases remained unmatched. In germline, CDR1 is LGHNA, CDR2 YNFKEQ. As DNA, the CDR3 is TGTGCCAGCAGCCAAGGCCCCGGAGGCAGCGGGAGGGATTTTAATGAGCAGTTCTCC. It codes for CASSQGPGGSGRDFNEQFS.

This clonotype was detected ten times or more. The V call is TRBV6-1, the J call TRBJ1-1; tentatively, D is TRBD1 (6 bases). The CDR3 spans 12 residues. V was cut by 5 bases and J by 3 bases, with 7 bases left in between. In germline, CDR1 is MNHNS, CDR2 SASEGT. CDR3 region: CASSYRDTEAFF. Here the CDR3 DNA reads TGTGCCAGCAGTTACAGGGACACTGAAGCTTTCTTT.

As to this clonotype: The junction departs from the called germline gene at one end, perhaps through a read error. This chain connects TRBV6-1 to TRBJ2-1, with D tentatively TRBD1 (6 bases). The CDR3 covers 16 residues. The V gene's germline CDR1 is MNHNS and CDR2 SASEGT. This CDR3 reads CTSLSSPDRHRDEQFF. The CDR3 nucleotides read TGTACCAGCCTCTCCTCTCCGGACAGACATCGGGATGAGCAGTTCTTC.

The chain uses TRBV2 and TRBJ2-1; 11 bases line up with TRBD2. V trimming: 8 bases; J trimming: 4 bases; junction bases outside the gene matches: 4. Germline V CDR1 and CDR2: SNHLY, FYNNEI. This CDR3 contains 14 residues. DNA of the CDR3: TGTGCCAGCGGATGGACTAGCGGGTACAATGAGCAGTTCTTC. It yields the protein CASGWTSGYNEQFF.

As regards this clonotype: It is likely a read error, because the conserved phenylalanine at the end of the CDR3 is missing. This chain's CDR3 is CASSLGISSYNEQFL. CDR3 sequence (DNA): TGTGCCAGTAGCCTCGGGATTAGCTCCTACAATGAGCAGTTCCTC. The V call is TRBV11-2, the J call TRBJ2-1; possibly TRBD2 for D (5 bases). CDR1 and CDR2 from the germline V gene are SGHAT and FQNNGV. V was clipped by 9 bases and J by 0 bases, with 15 bases between them. The CDR3 has 15 amino acids.

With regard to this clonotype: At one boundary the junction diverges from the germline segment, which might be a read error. The CDR3 sequence is CASSQDRAGELLF. CDR3 sequence (DNA): TGTGCTAGCAGCCAAGATAGGGCCGGGGAGCTGTTATTT. This chain joins TRBV4-2 and TRBJ2-2; perhaps TRBD2 as D (5 bases). Germline lookup yields CDR1 LGHNA and CDR2 YNFKEQ. This CDR3 region has 13 residues.

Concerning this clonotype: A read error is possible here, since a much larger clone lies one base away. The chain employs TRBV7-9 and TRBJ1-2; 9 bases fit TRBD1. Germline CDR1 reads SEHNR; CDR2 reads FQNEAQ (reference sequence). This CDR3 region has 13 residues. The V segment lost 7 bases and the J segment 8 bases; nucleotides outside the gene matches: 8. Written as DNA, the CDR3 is TGTGCCAGCATCTTTGACAGGGGGGGCGGCTACACCTTC. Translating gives CASIFDRGGGYTF.

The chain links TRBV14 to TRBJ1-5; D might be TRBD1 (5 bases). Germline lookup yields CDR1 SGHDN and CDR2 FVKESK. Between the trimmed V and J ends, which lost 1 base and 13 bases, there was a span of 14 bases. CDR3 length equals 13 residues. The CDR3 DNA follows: TGTGCCAGCAGCCAAGGCGGCAGGGTCTGGCAGCATTTT. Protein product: CASSQGGRVWQHF.

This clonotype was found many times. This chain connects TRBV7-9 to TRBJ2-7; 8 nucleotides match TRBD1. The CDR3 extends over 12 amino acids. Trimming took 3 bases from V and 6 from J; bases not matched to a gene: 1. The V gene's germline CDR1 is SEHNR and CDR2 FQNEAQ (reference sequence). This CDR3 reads CASSFTGGEQYF. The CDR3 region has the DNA TGTGCCAGCAGCTTCACAGGGGGCGAGCAGTACTTC.

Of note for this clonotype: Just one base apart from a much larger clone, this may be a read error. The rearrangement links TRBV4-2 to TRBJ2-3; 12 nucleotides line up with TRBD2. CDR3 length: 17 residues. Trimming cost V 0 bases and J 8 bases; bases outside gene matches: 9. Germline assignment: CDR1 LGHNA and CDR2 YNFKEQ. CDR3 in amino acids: CASSQDASGRALVTQYF. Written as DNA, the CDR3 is TGTGCCAGCAGCCAAGACGCTAGCGGGAGGGCACTGGTTACGCAGTATTTT.

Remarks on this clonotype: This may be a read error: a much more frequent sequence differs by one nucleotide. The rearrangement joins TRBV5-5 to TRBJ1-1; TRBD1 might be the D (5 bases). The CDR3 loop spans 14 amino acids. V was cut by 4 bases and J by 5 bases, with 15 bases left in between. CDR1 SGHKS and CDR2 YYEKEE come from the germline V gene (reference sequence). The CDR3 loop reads CASSLWTSVTEAFF. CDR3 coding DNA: TGTGCCAGCAGCCTATGGACATCGGTTACTGAAGCTTTCTTT. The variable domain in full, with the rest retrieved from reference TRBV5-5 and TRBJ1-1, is DAGVTQSPTHLIKTRGQQVTLRCSPISGHKSVSWYQQVLGQGPQFIFQYYEKEERGRGNFPDRFSARQFPNYSSELNVNALLLGDSALYLCASSLWTSVTEAFFGQGTRLTVV.

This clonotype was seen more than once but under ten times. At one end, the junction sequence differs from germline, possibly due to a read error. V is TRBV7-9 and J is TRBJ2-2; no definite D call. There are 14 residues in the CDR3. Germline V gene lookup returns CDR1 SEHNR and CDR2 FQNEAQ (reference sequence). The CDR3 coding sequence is TGTGTCAGCAGCCCCGCCCGGGTATCCGGGGAGCTGTTTTTT. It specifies CVSSPARVSGELFF.

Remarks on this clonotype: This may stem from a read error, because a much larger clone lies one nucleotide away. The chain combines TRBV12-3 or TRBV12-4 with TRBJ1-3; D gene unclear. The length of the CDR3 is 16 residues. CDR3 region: CASSQHLTVTGKTIYF. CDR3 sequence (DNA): TGTGCCAGCAGTCAACATTTGACTGTTACGGGAAAGACCATATATTTT.

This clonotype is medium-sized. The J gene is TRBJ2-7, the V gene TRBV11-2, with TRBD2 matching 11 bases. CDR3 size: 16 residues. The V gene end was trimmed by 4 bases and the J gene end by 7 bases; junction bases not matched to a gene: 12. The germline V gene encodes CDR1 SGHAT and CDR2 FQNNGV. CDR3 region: CASSYAVAGGPGEQYF. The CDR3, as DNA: TGTGCCAGCAGCTACGCAGTAGCGGGAGGGCCGGGTGAGCAGTACTTC. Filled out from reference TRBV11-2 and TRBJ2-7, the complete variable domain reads EAGVAQSPRYKIIEKRQSVAFWCNPISGHATLYWYQQILGQGPKLLIQFQNNGVVDDSQLPKDRFSAERLKGVDSTLKIQPAKLEDSAVYLCASSYAVAGGPGEQYFGPGTRLTVT.

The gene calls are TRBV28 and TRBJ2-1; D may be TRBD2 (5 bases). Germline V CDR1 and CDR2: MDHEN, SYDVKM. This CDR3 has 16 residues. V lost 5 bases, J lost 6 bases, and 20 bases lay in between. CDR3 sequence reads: CASSPSGAPTSNEQFF. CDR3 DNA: TGTGCCAGCAGTCCAAGCGGTGCCCCCACGAGCAATGAGCAGTTCTTC. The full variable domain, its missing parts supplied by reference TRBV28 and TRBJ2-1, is DVKVTQSSRYLVKRTGEKVFLECVQDMDHENMFWYRQDPGLGLRLIYFSYDVKMKEKGDIPEGYSVSREKKERFSLILESASTNQTSMYLCASSPSGAPTSNEQFFGPGTRLTVL.

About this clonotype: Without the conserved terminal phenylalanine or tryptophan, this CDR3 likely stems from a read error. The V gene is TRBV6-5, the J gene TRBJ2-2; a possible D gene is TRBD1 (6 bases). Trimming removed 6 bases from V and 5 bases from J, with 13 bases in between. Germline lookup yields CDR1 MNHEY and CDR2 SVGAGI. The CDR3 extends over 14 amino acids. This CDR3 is CASSQDRITGELFL. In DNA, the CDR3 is TGTGCCAGCAGCCAAGACAGGATAACCGGGGAGCTGTTTCTT.